Each of the 27 T cell receptor beta chains below was sequenced from the same sample in a study of blood T cell repertoires in COVID-19. Clones were read by immunoSEQ multiplex PCR, and TCRdb kept only the in-frame ones, dropping some. This sample has fewer than 300,000 clones; around 89% occur once, and the top ten carry about 0.8%. What was sequenced was peripheral blood. The receptor set was obtained from a man under 40 with acute or convalescent COVID-19.

The chain employs TRBV7-9 and TRBJ2-1; a possible D gene is TRBD2 (6 bases). This CDR3 has 12 residues. The germline CDR1 and CDR2 sequences are SEHNR and FQNEAQ (reference sequence). V was pared by 11 bases and J by 7 bases, with 15 bases between. The CDR3 sequence: CAPGGTWNEQFF. The CDR3 DNA reads as TGTGCCCCCGGTGGGACTTGGAATGAGCAGTTCTTC. Full variable domain (remainder filled in from reference TRBV7-9 and TRBJ2-1): DTGVSQNPRHKITKRGQNVTFRCDPISEHNRLYWYRQTLGQGPEFLTYFQNEAQLEKSRLLSDRFSAERPKGSFSTLEIQRTEQGDSAMYLCAPGGTWNEQFFGPGTRLTVL.

The gene calls are TRBV25-1 and TRBJ1-1; TRBD1 might be the D (6 bases). Germline lookup yields CDR1 MGHDK and CDR2 SYGVNS. Trimming stripped 2 bases from V and 3 bases from J, with 19 bases between. CDR3 length: 17 amino acids. CDR3 DNA: TGTGCCAGCAGTGAAGGGGGGGCAGGGCTAAGGTACACTGAAGCTTTCTTT. Amino acid sequence: CASSEGGAGLRYTEAFF.

This clone was detected only once. The V and J genes are TRBV28 and TRBJ1-2; D gene ambiguous. The CDR3 sequence is 14 residues long. Germline V gene data show CDR1 as MDHEN and CDR2 as SYDVKM. Trimming removed 3 bases from V and 1 base from J, with 9 bases in between. The chain's CDR3 is CASSFSGRNYGYTF. CDR3 nucleotide sequence: TGTGCCAGCAGTTTCAGCGGACGTAACTATGGCTACACCTTC.

This clone has just one count. This rearrangement joins TRBV6-2 or TRBV6-3 to TRBJ1-5, with 11 nucleotides matching TRBD1. V was pared by 4 bases and J by 4 bases, with 9 bases of the junction left unmatched. The length of the CDR3 is 17 residues. From germline, CDR1 is MNHEY and CDR2 SVGEGT. The CDR3 loop reads CASSSIGQGAMNQPQHF. CDR3 nucleotides: TGTGCCAGCAGTTCCATTGGACAGGGGGCTATGAATCAGCCCCAGCATTTT.

The V and J genes are TRBV2 and TRBJ1-1; a weak D match, TRBD1 (5 bases). CDR3 length: 15 residues. Trimming cost V 5 bases and J 0 bases, with 13 bases left between them. CDR1 is SNHLY and CDR2 is FYNNEI in the germline V gene. The CDR3 is CASSLREGMNTEAFF. The CDR3 DNA reads TGTGCCAGCAGTCTCAGGGAGGGGATGAACACTGAAGCTTTCTTT.

This chain's CDR3 is CPGSAPTGLSSYEQYF. CDR3 bases: TGTCCTGGGAGCGCCCCTACAGGCCTGAGCTCCTACGAGCAGTACTTC. This rearrangement joins TRBV22-1 to TRBJ2-7; no DNA check was done on the table's D call, TRBD1. TRBV22-1 is designated a pseudogene. There are 16 residues in the CDR3.

This clone appeared a few times. J is TRBJ1-1 and V is TRBV6-6; D remains unclear. Germline CDR1 is MNHNY and CDR2 is SVGAGI (reference sequence). The CDR3 has 14 residues. V lost 0 bases and J lost 1, with 6 bases in between. The CDR3 spells CASSYSYGNTEAFF. DNA of the CDR3: TGTGCCAGCAGTTACTCGTACGGGAACACTGAAGCTTTCTTT.

In DNA, the CDR3 is TGTGCCAGCAGTAGGGAGGGGTTAACCTACGAGCAGTACTTC. The encoded protein is CASSREGLTYEQYF. The chain joins TRBV6-2 or TRBV6-3 to TRBJ2-7, with 7 bases that match TRBD2. Germline V gene lookup returns CDR1 MNHEY and CDR2 SVGEGT. The CDR3 length is 14 residues. The J segment lost 2 bases and the V segment lost 5 bases, leaving 6 bases of the junction unmatched.

This clone was counted between two and nine times. As DNA, the CDR3 is TGTGCCTGGAGGAAGGACAGGTTAAACTATGGCTACACCTTC. Protein product: CAWRKDRLNYGYTF. This sequence joins TRBV30 and TRBJ1-2; 7 nucleotides agree with TRBD1. Unmatched junction bases numbered 6, after V lost 3 bases and J lost 2 bases. From germline, CDR1 is GTSNPN and CDR2 SVGIG (reference sequence). This CDR3 has 14 amino acids.

For the CDR3, the DNA is TGCGCCAGCAGCTTGGAGTCTCGGTTTGCCGGGGAGCTGTTTTTT. This gives the protein CASSLESRFAGELFF. This rearrangement joins TRBV5-1 to TRBJ2-2; D is unresolved. In germline, CDR1 is SGHRS, CDR2 YFSETQ. V was trimmed by 0 bases and J by 6 bases, leaving 12 bases between them. The CDR3 spans 15 residues.

The genes are TRBV12-3 or TRBV12-4 and TRBJ1-6; no reliable D call. The CDR3 runs 13 residues. Between the trimmed V and J ends, which lost 8 bases and 10 bases, there was a span of 15 bases. Written as DNA, the CDR3 is TGTGCCAGCGGCCGACTAGAAGGGTCACCCCTCCACTTT. Translated, it gives CASGRLEGSPLHF.

For the CDR3, the DNA is TGTGCCAGCAGTTACTGGGACAAGCCCGGGGAGACCCAGTACTTC. It specifies CASSYWDKPGETQYF. The rearrangement joins TRBV6-5 to TRBJ2-5, with D perhaps matching TRBD1 (6 bases). Germline CDR1 and CDR2: MNHEY and SVGAGI. The CDR3 sequence is 15 residues long. V lost 1 base and J lost 5, with 14 bases in between.

The V gene is TRBV11-2, the J gene TRBJ1-6; D ambiguous. Per germline, CDR1 SGHAT and CDR2 FQNNGV. This CDR3 contains 15 residues. V lost 8 bases to trimming and J lost 9 bases, with 20 bases between them. In DNA form, the CDR3 reads TGTGCCAGCGCCCCATGGTCTCCGCGGGGTTCACCCCTCCACTTT. Amino acid sequence: CASAPWSPRGSPLHF.

The rearrangement joins TRBV7-9 to TRBJ1-3, with TRBD1 identical over 7 bases. This CDR3 has 15 amino acids. The germline CDR1 and CDR2 sequences are SEHNR and FQNEAQ (reference sequence). V was pared by 3 bases and J by 7 bases, with 9 bases of the junction left unmatched. CDR3 in amino acids: CASSFRPQGVNTIYF. The CDR3 DNA is TGTGCCAGCAGCTTTAGGCCCCAGGGGGTCAACACCATATATTTT.

The table lists this clone with a few counts. This chain joins TRBV10-3 and TRBJ1-1; D ambiguous. Trimming took off 6 bases at V and 3 bases at J, with 5 bases between the two ends. There are 11 residues in the CDR3. CDR1 is ENHRY and CDR2 is SYGVKD in the germline V gene. The CDR3 DNA sequence: TGTGCCATCAGGGGCTACACTGAAGCTTTCTTT. This sequence encodes CAIRGYTEAFF.

The V and J genes are TRBV5-4 and TRBJ1-2, with a possible D match to TRBD1 (5 bases). Per germline, CDR1 SGHNT and CDR2 YYREEE (reference sequence). Trimming took off 4 bases at V and 5 bases at J, with 18 bases between the two ends. There are 15 residues in the CDR3. CDR3 DNA sequence: TGTGCCAGCAGCCCGGGGTCCGGAGGGGATTATGGCTACACCTTC. Its protein is CASSPGSGGDYGYTF.

The chain joins TRBV15 to TRBJ1-1; D is undetermined. Trimming pared 3 bases from V and 1 base from J, leaving 9 bases between. The CDR3 is 14 amino acids. CDR1 is LNHNV and CDR2 is YYDKDF in the germline V gene (reference sequence). Here the CDR3 DNA reads TGTGCCACCAGCAGGAGCGACCGGAACACTGAAGCTTTCTTT. Encoded protein: CATSRSDRNTEAFF.

The rearrangement uses TRBV25-1 and TRBJ2-1; 10 nucleotides align to TRBD2. This CDR3 is 12 amino acids long. Germline trimming cut 9 bases from V and 7 bases from J; bases unmatched to any gene: 3. The germline V gene has CDR1 MGHDK and CDR2 SYGVNS. As DNA, the CDR3 is TGTGCCAGTAGGACTAGCGGAAATGAGCAGTTCTTC. Translation: CASRTSGNEQFF.

The rearrangement joins TRBV4-1 to TRBJ1-4; 12 bases fit TRBD1. J lost 8 bases, V lost 1 base, and 11 bases had no gene match. The CDR3 spans 18 residues. The germline V gene encodes CDR1 MGHRA and CDR2 YSYEKL. The CDR3 region has the DNA TGCGCCAGCAGCCAAGCGACCGGGACAGGGGGCTTACAGGAAAAACTGTTTTTT. Its protein is CASSQATGTGGLQEKLFF.

V is TRBV28 and J is TRBJ2-5; tentatively, D is TRBD1 (6 bases). The CDR3 runs 16 residues. Trimming took off 2 bases at V and 5 bases at J, with 18 bases between the two ends. Germline lookup yields CDR1 MDHEN and CDR2 SYDVKM. The CDR3 reads CASSLIGPGVGETQYF. The CDR3 DNA follows: TGTGCCAGCAGTTTAATTGGGCCAGGGGTTGGGGAGACCCAGTACTTC.

V gene TRBV5-8 combines with J gene TRBJ1-4; perhaps TRBD1 as D (6 bases). Trimming took 4 bases from V and 4 from J, leaving 14 bases between them. The CDR3 is 15 amino acids. From germline, CDR1 is SGHTS and CDR2 YDEGEE. In DNA form, the CDR3 reads TGTGCCAGCAGCAGATCAGGGGCATATAATGAAAAACTGTTTTTT. Amino acid sequence: CASSRSGAYNEKLFF.

V and J are TRBV2 and TRBJ1-1; 8 bases agree with TRBD1. The CDR3 extends over 12 amino acids. Per the germline V gene, CDR1 is SNHLY and CDR2 is FYNNEI. Trimming removed 8 bases from V and 5 bases from J; junction bases left unmatched: 4. In nucleotides, the CDR3 is TGTGCCAGCTTACAGGGGGAGACTGAAGCTTTCTTT. Amino acid sequence: CASLQGETEAFF. Complete variable domain (other parts from reference TRBV2 and TRBJ1-1): EPEVTQTPSHQVTQMGQEVILRCVPISNHLYFYWYRQILGQKVEFLVSFYNNEISEKSEIFDDQFSVERPDGSNFTLKIRSTKLEDSAMYFCASLQGETEAFFGQGTRLTVV.

The table lists this clone with a count of one. The CDR3 sequence: CASSLEREQFF. The CDR3 nucleotides read TGTGCCAGCAGCTTAGAGAGGGAGCAGTTCTTC. The chain recombines TRBV7-6 with TRBJ2-1; D unclear. Germline values: CDR1 SGHVS, CDR2 FNYEAQ. The CDR3 is 11 amino acids. With 1 base removed from V and 10 bases from J, the gap between germline ends came to 5 bases.

V is TRBV27 and J is TRBJ1-2; D is perhaps TRBD1 (6 bases). Germline values: CDR1 MNHEY, CDR2 SMNVEV (reference sequence). The ends were cut back, 8 bases at V and 7 bases at J, with 23 bases in the middle. The CDR3 runs to 15 residues. CDR3 in amino acids: CASHSAGAKLSGYTF. The CDR3 coding sequence is TGTGCCAGCCACTCAGCGGGGGCCAAGCTAAGTGGCTACACCTTC.

The chain carries TRBV30 and TRBJ1-2; 9 bases align to TRBD1. V trimming: 5 bases; J trimming: 4 bases; junction bases outside the gene matches: 8. The CDR3 totals 14 residues. CDR1 is GTSNPN, CDR2 SVGIG, per germline (reference sequence). CDR3 protein: CAWRTGGTTYGYTF. The CDR3 DNA is TGTGCCTGGCGCACAGGGGGCACTACCTATGGCTACACCTTC.

CDR3 amino acids: CASSSGQANTEAFF. Here the CDR3 DNA reads TGTGCCAGCAGCTCCGGACAGGCGAACACTGAAGCTTTCTTT. The V call is TRBV5-6, the J call TRBJ1-1, with 7 positions matching TRBD1. The CDR3 has 14 residues. J lost 1 base, V lost 3 bases, and 3 bases had no gene match. Germline assignment: CDR1 SGHDT and CDR2 YYEEEE.

The rearrangement joins TRBV18 to TRBJ1-2; D ambiguous. CDR3 size: 14 residues. V lost 6 bases, J lost 0 bases, and 11 bases lay in between. The germline V gene encodes CDR1 KGHSH and CDR2 LQKENI. CDR3 sequence (DNA): TGTGCCAGCTCCCCTGAAGCTACTAACTATGGCTACACCTTC. It encodes CASSPEATNYGYTF.